These T cell receptor beta chains were read from a single sample in a study of regulatory T cells in long-lasting Graves disease. TCRdb re-derived calls from the multiplex PCR reads in MiXCR, one entry per CDR3 protein. The table has about 520,000 distinct CDR3 sequences, 9.5% to 15% seen once. The same sample was also used in a study of T cells in Graves' hyperthyroidism and ophthalmopathy.

The specimen comprised peripheral blood mononuclear cells (PBMCs), sampled at new diagnosis, from a patient treated with antithyroid drugs. These receptor sequences come from a woman under 40 with Graves disease. Each CDR3 is given with its conserved first and last residue. D genes are given only for firm matches. Clone size is shown for a subset of rows, as once, few, many or a class of expanded clone.

j_call	clone_size	v_call	d_call	cdr3_aa	cdr3_nt
TRBJ2-1	NA	TRBV6-1	NA	CASSNRDQNNEQFF	TGTGCCAGCAGTAACCGGGACCAGAACAATGAGCAGTTCTTC
TRBJ2-7	many	TRBV27	NA	CASRGPHSEQYF	TGTGCCAGCAGGGGGCCTCACTCCGAGCAGTACTTC
TRBJ2-7	NA	TRBV5-1	NA	CASSLKQGSNEQYF	TGCGCCAGCAGCTTAAAACAGGGTTCCAACGAGCAGTACTTC
TRBJ2-5	many	TRBV11-2	NA	CASSTRRETQYF	TGTGCCAGCAGCACCAGACGTGAGACCCAGTACTTC
TRBJ1-5	many	TRBV11-2	TRBD1	CASSARQGKGQPQHF	TGTGCCAGCAGCGCCCGACAGGGCAAGGGTCAGCCCCAGCATTTT
TRBJ2-3	many	TRBV29-1	TRBD2	CSVTSGRKSDTQYF	TGCAGCGTCACTAGCGGGAGGAAATCAGATACGCAGTATTTT
TRBJ1-3	NA	TRBV9	NA	CASSGQESSGNTIYF	TGTGCCAGCAGCGGACAGGAGAGCTCTGGAAACACCATATATTTT
TRBJ2-5	many	TRBV2	TRBD2	CASSESGGLAGGMDETQYF	TGTGCCAGCAGTGAATCAGGAGGACTAGCGGGAGGAATGGACGAGACCCAGTACTTC
TRBJ2-3	NA	TRBV25-1	NA	CASSELVTGAADTQYF	TGTGCCAGCAGTGAATTAGTCACGGGGGCGGCAGATACGCAGTATTTT
TRBJ2-5	many	TRBV6-1	TRBD1	CASSMRGRLQETQYF	TGTGCCAGCTCTATGAGGGGGCGGCTACAAGAGACCCAGTACTTC
TRBJ1-2	NA	TRBV6-1	NA	CASRALGGRPYGYTF	TGTGCCAGCAGAGCCTTGGGGGGGCGACCCTATGGCTACACCTTC
TRBJ2-1	many	TRBV24-1	NA	CATSDSTGSSYNEQFF	TGTGCCACCAGTGATTCCACAGGGTCTTCCTACAATGAGCAGTTCTTC
TRBJ2-1	many	TRBV12-3/TRBV12-4	NA	CASSILILHNEQFF	TGTGCCAGCAGTATTCTGATACTTCACAATGAGCAGTTCTTC
TRBJ2-5	many	TRBV13	NA	CASSLAGSGKTQYF	TGTGCCAGCAGCTTAGCCGGGAGTGGAAAGACCCAGTACTTC
TRBJ2-1	many	TRBV6-2/TRBV6-3	TRBD1	CASKDRGPYNEQFF	TGTGCCAGCAAAGACAGGGGACCTTACAATGAGCAGTTCTTC
TRBJ2-2	few	TRBV19	NA	CASSRQVPGPTGELFF	TGTGCCAGTAGTAGACAGGTTCCGGGCCCAACCGGGGAGCTGTTTTTT
TRBJ2-1	many	TRBV28	TRBD2	CASRQLAGAPYNEQFF	TGTGCCAGCAGACAACTAGCGGGAGCCCCTTACAATGAGCAGTTCTTC
TRBJ2-1	many	TRBV7-3	NA	CASSLYAAITDEQFF	TGTGCCAGCAGCTTATATGCGGCTATCACAGATGAGCAGTTCTTC
TRBJ2-7	many	TRBV11-2	NA	CASSSDLPSYEQYF	TGTGCCAGCAGCTCGGACTTGCCATCCTACGAGCAGTACTTC
TRBJ2-2	NA	TRBV5-1	TRBD2	CASSLFGRSYTGELFF	TGCGCCAGCAGCTTGTTCGGGAGGTCCTACACCGGGGAGCTGTTTTTT
TRBJ1-3	NA	TRBV11-2	NA	CASSSKGRFLTGNTIYF	TGTGCCAGCAGCTCTAAGGGGCGCTTTCTGACTGGAAACACCATATATTTT
TRBJ1-1	many	TRBV2	NA	CASSESIRGAFF	TGTGCCAGCAGTGAATCCATCCGGGGAGCTTTCTTT
TRBJ2-7	many	TRBV28	NA	CASSSGPTEQYF	TGTGCCAGCAGCTCAGGCCCTACTGAGCAGTACTTC
TRBJ1-1	many	TRBV9	NA	CASSVGGRVNTEAFF	TGTGCCAGCAGCGTAGGGGGCAGGGTGAACACTGAAGCTTTCTTT
TRBJ2-1	NA	TRBV11-2	TRBD2	CASSPGDYGSEQFF	TGTGCCAGCAGCCCCGGGGACTACGGCTCTGAGCAGTTCTTC
TRBJ1-5	few	TRBV2	NA	CASTPLGELGNQPQHF	TGTGCCAGCACCCCCTTGGGGGAATTAGGCAATCAGCCCCAGCATTTT
TRBJ2-7	few	TRBV30	NA	CAWSSGWYGQYF	TGTGCCTGGAGTAGCGGGTGGTACGGGCAGTACTTC
TRBJ2-1	many	TRBV11-1	NA	CASSLDVSLPYNEQFF	TGTGCCAGCAGCTTAGACGTGTCCTTACCCTACAATGAGCAGTTCTTC